This T cell receptor beta chain is from a study of T cells in Graves' hyperthyroidism and ophthalmopathy. Study background: Peripheral blood was collected at initial diagnosis, before any treatment.

The CDR3 spans 14 residues. The V and J ends lost 2 bases and 3 bases respectively, with 12 bases between them. Germline V gene sequence: CDR1 SGDLS, CDR2 YYNGEE. General study results and limits: A model using 13 V-J features told ophthalmopathy apart from stable hyperthyroidism. Ophthalmopathy prediction by the model preceded onset by a median about 6.3 months.

Fresh 10 ml peripheral blood yielded PBMCs. Amplified regions were TCR beta CDR3 sequences from RNA transcripts. RT-PCR in the first round (using the HTBI primer set) targeted the TCR CDR3. Via MiXCR, TCRdb re-called the multiplex PCR reads, giving one row per CDR3 protein. The table has under 650,000 distinct CDR3 sequences, about a sixth seen once; the top ten hold approximately 3.9%. Details on this clonotype: Its cognate antigen is unknown.

The V call is TRBV9, the J call TRBJ2-7, with D possibly being TRBD1 or TRBD2 (5 bases each). The sequence derives from a woman younger than 45 with Graves' hyperthyroidism. The sequenced material came from blood. CDR3 amino acids: CASSVRDGLYEQYF. CDR3 nucleotides: TGTGCCAGCAGCGTTAGGGACGGACTCTACGAGCAGTACTTC.